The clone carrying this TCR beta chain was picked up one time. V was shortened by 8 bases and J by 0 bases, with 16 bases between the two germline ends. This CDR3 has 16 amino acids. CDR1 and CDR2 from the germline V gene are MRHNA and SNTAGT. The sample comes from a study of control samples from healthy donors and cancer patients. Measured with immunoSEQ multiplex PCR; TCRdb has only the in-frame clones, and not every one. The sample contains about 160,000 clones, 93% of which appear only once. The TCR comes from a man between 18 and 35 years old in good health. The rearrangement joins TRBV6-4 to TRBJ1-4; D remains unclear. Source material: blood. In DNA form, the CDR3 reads TGTGCCAGCCTCCCCAGGACTGGGGCAACTAATGAAAAACTGTTTTTT. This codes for CASLPRTGATNEKLFF.